The entry below gives a single T cell receptor beta chain sequence along with its context. The source of the sample is a study of blood T cell repertoires in COVID-19. Study as a whole: The study drew acute and convalescent COVID-19 samples from the United States, Italy and Spain. PBMCs, B-cell-depleted T cells, or T cells were the source of the cDNA or gDNA that made up the material.

Sequencing used immunoSEQ multiplex PCR; TCRdb keeps in-frame clones, though not all of them. Here the sample spans under 200,000 clones, roughly 84% being singletons. The germline V and J ends were trimmed by 7 bases and 6 bases, with 15 bases remaining between them. Germline assignment: CDR1 MDHEN and CDR2 SYDVKM. CDR3 length: 13 amino acids. The TCR originated in an elderly woman with acute or convalescent COVID-19. V gene TRBV28 combines with J gene TRBJ1-2; D gene uncertain. Input material: peripheral blood. In DNA, the CDR3 is TGTGCCAGCAATGCGGAGACTTGGAATGGCTACACCTTC. This encodes CASNAETWNGYTF.